This entry describes one T cell receptor beta chain. Its antigen remains unknown. These data belong to a study of vaccination effects on CD4 cells after COVID-19. Sequencing in the ViraFEST assay came after antigen-specific CD4+ T cells had been expanded with viral peptide pools, which were used to stimulate PBMC. The authors isolated CD4+ T cells after less than eleven days of culture. Neither prior SARS-CoV-2 infection nor positive nucleocapsid antibodies were present in the vaccine recipients. CDR1 and CDR2 from the germline V gene are MGHRA and YSYEKL. The CDR3 has 15 amino acids. The V end was cut by 4 bases, the J end by 7 bases, with 19 bases between. This table comes from immunoSEQ multiplex PCR, and its TCRdb copy is limited to in-frame clones, with some not included. The table records some 41,000 clones, 66% of them present only once.

Sample: CD4+ T cells from PBMCs cultured with HCoV-OC43 spike peptides, taken before COVID-19 vaccination. Subset noted: HCoV-OC43 spike overlapping peptide pool stimulation. The gene calls are TRBV4-1 and TRBJ1-2; no clear D. The clonotype was recovered from a human donor who received a COVID-19 vaccine. The CDR3 coding sequence is TGCGCCAGCAGCCCGGCCAAGCGGAGTGGGTCTGGCTACACCTTC. This encodes CASSPAKRSGSGYTF.